One T cell receptor beta chain is described in this entry. Antigen: not known. With 5 bases clipped from V and 0 bases from J, the junction kept 3 bases outside the gene matches. The germline CDR1 and CDR2 sequences are SGHVS and FQNEAQ. The CDR3 contains 16 residues. The data were obtained in a study of T cell responses to AZD1222 COVID-19 vaccine. Study results and limitations: Mostly white British, mostly female donors; authors suggested clonal diversity may be underestimated. The study found vaccine-associated CD4 TCRs spanning spike, dominant at 160-218 and 743-854.

Some clones are missing from TCRdb's copy, which holds only in-frame ones; the method was immunoSEQ multiplex PCR. In the table there are about 56,000 clones, approximately 83% of which are singletons. The rearrangement joins TRBV7-8 to TRBJ2-3, with TRBD2 matching over 12 bases. This material consisted of peripheral blood, taken on day 0 of AZD1222 vaccination. The TCR was taken from an adult in good health. CDR3 sequence (DNA): TGTGCCAGCAGCCCGGGGACTAGCGGGAGCACAGATACGCAGTATTTT. This sequence encodes CASSPGTSGSTDTQYF.